This TCR beta chain was identified during a study of persistence of HIV-infected CD4 T cells. Whole-study results and caveats: Antigen-responding cells were enriched for degenerate expanded CDR3beta sequences.

Of note for this clone: What it binds is not known.

Sequencing used immunoSEQ version 4 in survey mode. Genomic DNA was diluted to 10 ng/uL, up to roughly 1 ug per sample. Using immunoSEQ multiplex PCR, the repertoire was profiled, and TCRdb retains in-frame clones only, with some absent. Here the sample spans 5,500 to 8,500 clones, about 80% being singletons. Cells were stimulated with CMV-infected fibroblast lysates at approximately 10 ug/mL. Responding CD4+ T cells were sorted by upregulation of both CD40 ligand and CD69. Anti-CD28/CD49d costimulation, CD40-blocking antibody and enfuvirtide were given to CD8-depleted PBMCs for 18 hours. The sample was CD4+ T cells sorted from PBMCs after approximately 20-hour stimulation, taken from a patient who received antiretroviral therapy. The source is an adult woman with HIV who was CMV-seropositive.

The chain's CDR3 is CASSLRGSEAFF. The CDR3 DNA sequence: TGTGCCAGCAGCTTGCGGGGATCTGAAGCTTTCTTT. The chain uses TRBV5-5 and TRBJ1-1; D gene ambiguous. V was trimmed by 1 base and J by 6 bases, leaving 7 bases between them. Germline V CDR1 and CDR2: SGHKS, YYEKEE (reference sequence). CDR3 size: 12 residues. Using reference TRBV5-5 and TRBJ1-1 for the parts outside the CDR3, the full variable domain is DAGVTQSPTHLIKTRGQQVTLRCSPISGHKSVSWYQQVLGQGPQFIFQYYEKEERGRGNFPDRFSARQFPNYSSELNVNALLLGDSALYLCASSLRGSEAFFGQGTRLTVV.